Sequencing of this TCR beta chain was carried out in a study of T cells after yellow fever vaccination. Study context: For low cell numbers, libraries were made with SMART-Seq v4 Ultra Low Input.

Study-level points and caveats: Repertoires obtained by FACS sorting could include abundant clonotypes that entered as contaminants from the bulk population. In post-booster samples, most primary-vaccination clones reappeared (approximately 96% CD4, roughly 88% CD8).

To note about this clonotype: Its antigen is unknown.

TCRdb reanalysed the 5' RACE reads using MiXCR and keeps one entry per CDR3 protein. The sample lists roughly 320,000 distinct CDR3 sequences; around 10% were seen once. V was pared by 5 bases and J by 4 bases, with 24 bases between. The CDR3 contains 17 residues. Per germline, CDR1 SEHNR and CDR2 FQNEAQ (reference sequence). The source was CD4+ T cells sorted from PBMCs, collected 45 days after the yellow fever booster vaccination. The chain is built from TRBV7-9 and TRBJ2-7, with D perhaps assigned TRBD1 or TRBD2 (5 bases each). The sequence was obtained from a man between 18 and 29 years old who received the YFV17D yellow fever vaccine. CDR3 sequence reads: CASSPRETELDRYEQYF. The CDR3, as DNA: TGTGCCAGCAGCCCAAGGGAGACAGAACTTGATAGATACGAGCAGTACTTC. The entire variable domain, with the rest obtained from reference TRBV7-9 and TRBJ2-7, is as follows: DTGVSQNPRHKITKRGQNVTFRCDPISEHNRLYWYRQTLGQGPEFLTYFQNEAQLEKSRLLSDRFSAERPKGSFSTLEIQRTEQGDSAMYLCASSPRETELDRYEQYFGPGTRLTVT.